These 11 T cell receptor beta chains share one sample of origin, sequenced in a study of T cells in localized non-small cell lung cancer. Clones were sequenced by immunoSEQ multiplex PCR, and TCRdb holds only the in-frame ones, with some missing. Among some 11,000 clones listed, more than 45% were seen once. The source material was lymph node tissue, sampled before any cancer treatment. These receptors were collected from a woman aged 35-75 years with stage II squamous cell lung carcinoma.

The V call is TRBV19, the J call TRBJ2-1; 13 positions agree with TRBD2. J lost 4 bases, V lost 7 bases, and 4 bases had no gene match. The CDR3 extends over 15 amino acids. The germline V gene has CDR1 LNHDA and CDR2 SQIVND (reference sequence). DNA for the CDR3: TGTGCCAGTACTACGGGACTAGCGGGATACAATGAGCAGTTCTTC. Protein: CASTTGLAGYNEQFF.

CDR3 nucleotides: TGTGCCAGCCTCGGCAGGGGTAATTCACCCCTCCACTTT. Translation gives CASLGRGNSPLHF. This chain links TRBV28 with TRBJ1-6; perhaps TRBD1 as D (6 bases). Trimming removed 8 bases from V and 6 bases from J, with 11 bases in between. Germline V lookup: CDR1 MDHEN, CDR2 SYDVKM. The CDR3 runs to 13 residues.

The chain couples TRBV19 to TRBJ1-1; D is possibly TRBD1 (5 bases). The CDR3 length is 16 residues. V was clipped by 5 bases and J by 0 bases, with 16 bases between them. Germline-derived CDR1 and CDR2 are LNHDA and SQIVND (reference sequence). CDR3 protein: CASSGTGIQMNTEAFF. CDR3 in DNA: TGTGCCAGTAGTGGGACGGGAATACAGATGAACACTGAAGCTTTCTTT.

The chain uses TRBV30 and TRBJ1-4, with 9 bases fitting TRBD1. The CDR3 is 15 residues long. With 2 bases clipped from V and 8 bases from J, the junction kept 9 bases outside the gene matches. CDR1 and CDR2 from the germline V gene are GTSNPN and SVGIG (reference sequence). CDR3 DNA: TGTGCCTGGAGTTCGCACAGGGGGCTGCGAGAAAAACTGTTTTTT. Its protein product is CAWSSHRGLREKLFF.

V gene TRBV28 combines with J gene TRBJ2-7; either TRBD1 or TRBD2 may supply D (5 bases each). CDR1 and CDR2 (germline): MDHEN, SYDVKM. The CDR3 is 12 amino acids. The germline V and J ends were trimmed by 3 bases and 5 bases, with 8 bases remaining between them. CDR3 sequence reads: CASSLRGNEQYF. The CDR3 DNA is TGTGCCAGCAGTTTGAGGGGAAACGAGCAGTACTTC.

The chain links TRBV28 to TRBJ2-5, with TRBD2 matching 7 bases. Trimming took 2 bases from V and 5 from J; bases not matched to a gene: 11. The CDR3 contains 16 residues. Looked up from germline, CDR1 is MDHEN and CDR2 is SYDVKM. The CDR3 region has the DNA TGTGCCAGCAGTTTAGCGGGGGATGTGAAAGCGGAGACCCAGTACTTC. Translated, it gives CASSLAGDVKAETQYF.

The rearrangement joins TRBV12-5 to TRBJ2-1, with TRBD1 matching 8 bases. This CDR3 region has 17 residues. Trimming took 4 bases from V and 8 from J; bases not matched to a gene: 16. Germline lookup yields CDR1 LGHNT and CDR2 FRNRAP. The CDR3 DNA follows: TGTGCTAGTGGTTCACCCGAACCACGACAGGGGTTCTATGAGCAGTTCTTC. Translation: CASGSPEPRQGFYEQFF.

The rearrangement joins TRBV29-1 to TRBJ1-1; D call uncertain. Germline-derived CDR1 and CDR2 are SQVTM and ANQGSEA. V lost 6 bases and J lost 5, with 13 bases in between. The CDR3 covers 12 residues. The CDR3 DNA reads TGCAGCGTCCAAGGACTGTTTACTGAAGCTTTCTTT. Translation gives CSVQGLFTEAFF.

V and J are TRBV10-2 and TRBJ2-1, with 10 bases aligning to TRBD2. Trimming removed 4 bases from V and 6 bases from J; junction bases left unmatched: 9. The CDR3 extends over 16 amino acids. Germline values: CDR1 WSHSY, CDR2 SAAADI. CDR3 region: CASSGDSGGHINEQFF. The CDR3 DNA follows: TGCGCCAGCAGTGGAGATAGCGGGGGGCATATCAATGAGCAGTTCTTC.

This clone has a handful of counts. J is TRBJ1-2 and V is TRBV6-8; 7 bases line up with TRBD1. Germline V gene sequence: CDR1 MNHGY, CDR2 SAAAGT. The J segment lost 9 bases and the V segment lost 7 bases, leaving 14 bases of the junction unmatched. The CDR3 has 14 amino acids. The CDR3 DNA reads as TGTGCCAGCACCCTTATGACAGGGACCAAACGCTACACCTTC. Translating gives CASTLMTGTKRYTF.

This clone was detected a few times. The junction differs from germline at one of its ends, possibly a read error. The chain carries TRBV11-3 and TRBJ1-3; D gene unclear. The CDR3 has 14 residues. Germline CDR1 is SGHNT and CDR2 is YENEEA. CDR3 sequence (DNA): TGTGCCAGCACCTTACGGAGCTCTGGAAACACCATATATTTT. Translating it yields CASTLRSSGNTIYF.